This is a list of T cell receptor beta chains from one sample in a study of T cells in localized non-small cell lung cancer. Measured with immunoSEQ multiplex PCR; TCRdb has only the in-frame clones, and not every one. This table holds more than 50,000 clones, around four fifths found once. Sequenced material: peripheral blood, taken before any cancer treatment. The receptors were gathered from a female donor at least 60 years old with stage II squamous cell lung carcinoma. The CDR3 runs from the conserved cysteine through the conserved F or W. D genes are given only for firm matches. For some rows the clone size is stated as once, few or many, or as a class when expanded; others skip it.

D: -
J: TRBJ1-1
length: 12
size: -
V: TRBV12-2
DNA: TGTGCAAGTCGCTTAACCGCCAAATTAGCTTTCTTT
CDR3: CASRLTAKLAFF

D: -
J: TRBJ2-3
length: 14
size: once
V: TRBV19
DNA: TGTGCCAGTAGTCGGGACCCGAGATCGGATACGCAGTATTTT
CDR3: CASSRDPRSDTQYF

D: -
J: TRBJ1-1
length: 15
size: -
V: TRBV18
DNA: TGTGCCAGCTCACTTGCTTTTCGATACGGGACTGAAGCTTTCTTT
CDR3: CASSLAFRYGTEAFF

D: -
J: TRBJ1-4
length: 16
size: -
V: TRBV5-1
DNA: TGCGCCAGCAGCTTGGATGGGGAACCAACTAATGAAAAACTGTTTTTT
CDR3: CASSLDGEPTNEKLFF

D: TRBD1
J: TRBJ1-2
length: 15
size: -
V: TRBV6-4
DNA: TGTGCCAGCAGTCTCAACAGGGGGGGATACTATGGCTACACCTTC
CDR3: CASSLNRGGYYGYTF

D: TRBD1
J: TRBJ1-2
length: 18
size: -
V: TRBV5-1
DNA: TGCGCCAGCAGCTTGGATGGCAAAGACAGGGGGCAGTACTATGGCTACACCTTC
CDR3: CASSLDGKDRGQYYGYTF

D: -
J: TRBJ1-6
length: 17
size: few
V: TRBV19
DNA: TGTGCCAGTAGTCCGAGCGACAGCCGCTCCTATAATTCACCCCTCCACTTT
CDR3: CASSPSDSRSYNSPLHF

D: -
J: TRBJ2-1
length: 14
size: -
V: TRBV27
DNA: TGTGCCAGCAGTTGGTCACCCGCCTACAATGAGCAGTTCTTC
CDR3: CASSWSPAYNEQFF

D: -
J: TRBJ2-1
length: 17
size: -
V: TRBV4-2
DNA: TGTGCCAGCAGCCAAGAGATCCCGACTCGGGGCATGAAAGAGCAGTTCTTC
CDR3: CASSQEIPTRGMKEQFF

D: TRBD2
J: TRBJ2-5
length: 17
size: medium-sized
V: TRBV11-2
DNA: TGTGCCAGCAGCCCAGGCCTCATTAGCGGGGGGGCGGAGACCCAGTACTTC
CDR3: CASSPGLISGGAETQYF

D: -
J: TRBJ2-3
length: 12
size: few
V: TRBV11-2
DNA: TGTGCCAGCAGCTCAGACCGAGATACGCAGTATTTT
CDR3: CASSSDRDTQYF

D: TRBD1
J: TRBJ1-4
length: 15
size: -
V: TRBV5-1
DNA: TGCGCCAGCAGCCCACAGGGGGCGACTAATGAAAAACTGTTTTTT
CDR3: CASSPQGATNEKLFF

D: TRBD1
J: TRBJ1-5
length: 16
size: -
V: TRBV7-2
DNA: TGTGCCAGCAGCTTAGGACAGGGGGCTGGAAATCAGCCCCAGCATTTT
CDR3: CASSLGQGAGNQPQHF

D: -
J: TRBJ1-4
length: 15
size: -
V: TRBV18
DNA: TGTGCCAGCTCACCTAGCCGGACGACTAATGAAAAACTGTTTTTT
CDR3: CASSPSRTTNEKLFF

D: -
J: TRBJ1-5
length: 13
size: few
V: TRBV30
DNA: TGTGCCTGGAGTACACAAAGAAATCAGCCCCAGCATTTT
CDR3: CAWSTQRNQPQHF

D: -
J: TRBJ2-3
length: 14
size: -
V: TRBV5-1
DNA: TGCGCCAGCAGGAAGTTGACGGGTACAGATACGCAGTATTTT
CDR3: CASRKLTGTDTQYF

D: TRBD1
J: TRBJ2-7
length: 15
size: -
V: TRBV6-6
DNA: TGTGCCAGCAGACGGGGGACAGGGCTATCCTACGAGCAGTACTTC
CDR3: CASRRGTGLSYEQYF

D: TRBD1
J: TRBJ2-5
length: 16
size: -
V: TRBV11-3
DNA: TGTGCCAGCAGCTCACCAACACAGGGGACGCAAGAGACCCAGTACTTC
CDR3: CASSSPTQGTQETQYF

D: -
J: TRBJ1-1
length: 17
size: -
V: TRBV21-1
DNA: TGTGCCAGCAGCAAAGCGCTTGCAGGGGGCAGGAAAACTGAAGCTTTCTTT
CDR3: CASSKALAGGRKTEAFF

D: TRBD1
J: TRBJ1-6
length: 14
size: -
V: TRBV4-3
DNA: TGCGCCAGCAGTGACAGGGAAAGTGATTCACCCCTCCACTTT
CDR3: CASSDRESDSPLHF

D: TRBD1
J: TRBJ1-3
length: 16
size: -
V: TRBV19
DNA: TGTGCCAGTAGTGGGACAGTGGGATCTCCGGGAAACACCATATATTTT
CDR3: CASSGTVGSPGNTIYF

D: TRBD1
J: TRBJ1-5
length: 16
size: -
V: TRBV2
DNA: TGTGCCAGCGGGACAGGGCTGCTAGATAGCAATCAGCCCCAGCATTTT
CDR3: CASGTGLLDSNQPQHF

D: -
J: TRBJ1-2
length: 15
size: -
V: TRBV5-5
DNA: TGTGCCAGCAGCTTGAATACAGCCCGTACTTATGGCTACACCTTC
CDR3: CASSLNTARTYGYTF

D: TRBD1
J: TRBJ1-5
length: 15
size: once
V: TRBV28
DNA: TGTGCCAGCAGTTCGACCGGAGCAGGGGGTCAGCCCCAGCATTTT
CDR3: CASSSTGAGGQPQHF

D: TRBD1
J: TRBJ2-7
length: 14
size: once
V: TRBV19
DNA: TGTGCCAGTAGTCCCGGACAGGGTGGGCGAGAGCAGTACTTC
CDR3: CASSPGQGGREQYF

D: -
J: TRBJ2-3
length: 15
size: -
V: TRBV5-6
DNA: TGTGCCAGCAGCTTGCTCGGGCGGGGCGCAGATACGCAGTATTTT
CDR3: CASSLLGRGADTQYF

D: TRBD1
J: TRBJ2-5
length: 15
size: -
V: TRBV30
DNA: TGTGCCTGGAGTATAGGGACAGCCGACAAAGAGACCCAGTACTTC
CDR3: CAWSIGTADKETQYF

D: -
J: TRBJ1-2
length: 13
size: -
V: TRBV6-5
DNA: TGTGCCAGCAGTCCAGGGGCCGACTATGGCTACACCTTC
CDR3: CASSPGADYGYTF

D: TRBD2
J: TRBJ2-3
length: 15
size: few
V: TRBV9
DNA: TGTGCCAGCAGCCGCGGGGGGCTAATCACAGATACGCAGTATTTT
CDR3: CASSRGGLITDTQYF

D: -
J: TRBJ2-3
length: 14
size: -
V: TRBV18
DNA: TGTGCCAGCTCACCACCAGCTAGCACAGATACGCAGTATTTT
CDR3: CASSPPASTDTQYF

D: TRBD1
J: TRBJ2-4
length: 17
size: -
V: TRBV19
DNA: TGTGCCAGTAGTATAGGGGGGGACAGGCTAGCCAAAAACATTCAGTACTTC
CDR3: CASSIGGDRLAKNIQYF

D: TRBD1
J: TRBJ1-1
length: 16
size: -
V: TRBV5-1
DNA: TGCGCCAGCAGCTCCCTAGGCGGACAGGGGGTCACTGAAGCTTTCTTT
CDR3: CASSSLGGQGVTEAFF

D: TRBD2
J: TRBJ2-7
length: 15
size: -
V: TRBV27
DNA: TGTGCCAGCAGTCCCCTCAGCGGGGGTACCTACGAGCAGTACTTC
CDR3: CASSPLSGGTYEQYF

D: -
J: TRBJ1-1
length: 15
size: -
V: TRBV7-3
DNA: TGTGCCAGCAGCTTAGACACTCCAAGGAACACTGAAGCTTTCTTT
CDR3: CASSLDTPRNTEAFF

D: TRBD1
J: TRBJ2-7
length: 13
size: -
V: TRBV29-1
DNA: TGCAGCGTTGCGGAGACAGGGGTCTACGAGCAGTACTTC
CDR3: CSVAETGVYEQYF

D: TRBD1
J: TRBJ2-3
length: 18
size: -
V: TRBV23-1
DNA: TGCGCCAGCAGTCAGCCCTCCCGATACAGGGGAAGAACAGATACGCAGTATTTT
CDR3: CASSQPSRYRGRTDTQYF

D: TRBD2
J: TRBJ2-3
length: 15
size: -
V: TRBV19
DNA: TGTGCCAGTAGTACTAGCGGGGCGGCCACAGATACGCAGTATTTT
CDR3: CASSTSGAATDTQYF

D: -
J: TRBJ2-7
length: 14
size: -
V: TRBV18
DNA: TGTGCCAGCTCACCTCTTTCGGAGGGTTACGAGCAGTACTTC
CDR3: CASSPLSEGYEQYF

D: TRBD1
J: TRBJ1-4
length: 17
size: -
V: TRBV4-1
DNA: TGCGCCAGCAGCCAAGTCTACGGACAGGGGTTTAATGAAAAACTGTTTTTT
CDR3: CASSQVYGQGFNEKLFF

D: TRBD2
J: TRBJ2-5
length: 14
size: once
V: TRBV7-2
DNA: TGTGCCAGCAGCTTAGGGACTAGCGGGGAGACCCAGTACTTC
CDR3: CASSLGTSGETQYF

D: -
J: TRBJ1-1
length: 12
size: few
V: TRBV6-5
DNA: TGTGCCAGCAGTTCCAGAAGGCTGCGCGCTTTCTTT
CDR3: CASSSRRLRAFF

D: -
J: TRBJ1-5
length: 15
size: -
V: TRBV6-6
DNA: TGTGCCAGCAGTTCCATCGGGGGACAAAATCAGCCCCAGCATTTT
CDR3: CASSSIGGQNQPQHF

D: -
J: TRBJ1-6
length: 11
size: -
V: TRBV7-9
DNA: TGTGCCAGCAGTCCCAGTTCACCCCTCCACTTT
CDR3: CASSPSSPLHF

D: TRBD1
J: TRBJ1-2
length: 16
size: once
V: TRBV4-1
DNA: TGCGCCAGCAGCCTGTCACCGGGACAGGGGAACTATGGCTACACCTTC
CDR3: CASSLSPGQGNYGYTF

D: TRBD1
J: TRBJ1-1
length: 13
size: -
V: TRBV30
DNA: TGTGCCTGGACCCCATACAGGGGCACTGAAGCTTTCTTT
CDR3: CAWTPYRGTEAFF

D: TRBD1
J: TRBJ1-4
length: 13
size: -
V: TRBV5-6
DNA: TGTGCCAGCAGCACAAACAGGGGTGAAAAACTGTTTTTT
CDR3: CASSTNRGEKLFF

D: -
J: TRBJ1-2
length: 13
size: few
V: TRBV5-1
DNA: TGCGCCAGCAGCTTGGAGGGGCGAACGAGCTACACCTTC
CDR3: CASSLEGRTSYTF

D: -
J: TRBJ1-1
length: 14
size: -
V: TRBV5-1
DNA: TGCGCCAGCAGCCGCACGGGACGGTCCACTGAAGCTTTCTTT
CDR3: CASSRTGRSTEAFF

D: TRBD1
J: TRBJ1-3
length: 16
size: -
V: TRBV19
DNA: TGTGCCAGTACCTTGGACAGGGGGCGAGGTGGAAACACCATATATTTT
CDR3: CASTLDRGRGGNTIYF

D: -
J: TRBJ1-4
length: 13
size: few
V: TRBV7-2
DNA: TGTGCCAGCAGCTTAGCAGGGAGGGAAAAACTGTTTTTT
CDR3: CASSLAGREKLFF

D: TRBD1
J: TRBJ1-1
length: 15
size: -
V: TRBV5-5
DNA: TGTGCCAGCAGCTTGAAGCTACCATACACAGGGGCGGCTTTCTTT
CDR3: CASSLKLPYTGAAFF

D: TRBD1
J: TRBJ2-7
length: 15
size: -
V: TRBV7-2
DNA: TGTGCCAGCAGCCACGGGACAGGGGCGTCCTACGAGCAGTACTTC
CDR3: CASSHGTGASYEQYF